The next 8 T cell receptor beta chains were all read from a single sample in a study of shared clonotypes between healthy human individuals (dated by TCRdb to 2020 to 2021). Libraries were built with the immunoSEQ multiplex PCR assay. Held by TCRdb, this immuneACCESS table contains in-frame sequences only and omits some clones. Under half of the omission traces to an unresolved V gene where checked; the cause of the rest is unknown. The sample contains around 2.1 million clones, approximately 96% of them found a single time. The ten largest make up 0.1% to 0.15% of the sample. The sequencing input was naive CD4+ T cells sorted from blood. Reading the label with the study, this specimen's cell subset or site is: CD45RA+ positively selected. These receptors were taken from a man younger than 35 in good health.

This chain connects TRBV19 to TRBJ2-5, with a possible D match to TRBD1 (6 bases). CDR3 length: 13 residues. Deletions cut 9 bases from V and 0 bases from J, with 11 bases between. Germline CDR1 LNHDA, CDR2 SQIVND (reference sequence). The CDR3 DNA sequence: TGTGCCAGCAGCGACAGGCACCAAGAGACCCAGTACTTC. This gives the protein CASSDRHQETQYF.

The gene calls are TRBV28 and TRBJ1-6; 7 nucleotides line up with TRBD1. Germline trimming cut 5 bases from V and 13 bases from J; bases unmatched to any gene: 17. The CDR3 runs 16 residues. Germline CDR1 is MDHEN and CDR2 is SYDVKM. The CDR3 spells CASSPPMGQRSRPLHF. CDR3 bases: TGTGCCAGCAGTCCGCCCATGGGACAGAGATCGAGGCCCCTCCACTTT.

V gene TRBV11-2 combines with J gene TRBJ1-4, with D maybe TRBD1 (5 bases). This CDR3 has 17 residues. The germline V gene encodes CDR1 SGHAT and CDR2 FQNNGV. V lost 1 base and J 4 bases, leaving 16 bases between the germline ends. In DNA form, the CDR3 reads TGTGCCAGCAGCTTAGGACGGTTGGGGCAGCTTAATGAAAAACTGTTTTTT. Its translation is CASSLGRLGQLNEKLFF.

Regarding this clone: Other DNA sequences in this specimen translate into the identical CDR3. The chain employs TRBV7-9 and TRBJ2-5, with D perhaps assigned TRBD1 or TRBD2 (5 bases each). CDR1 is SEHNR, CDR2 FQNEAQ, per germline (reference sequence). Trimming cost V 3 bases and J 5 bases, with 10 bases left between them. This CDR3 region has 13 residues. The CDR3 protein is CASSFTGLETQYF. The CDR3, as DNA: TGTGCCAGCAGCTTTACGGGGCTTGAGACCCAGTACTTC. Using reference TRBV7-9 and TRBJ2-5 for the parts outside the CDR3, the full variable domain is DTGVSQNPRHKITKRGQNVTFRCDPISEHNRLYWYRQTLGQGPEFLTYFQNEAQLEKSRLLSDRFSAERPKGSFSTLEIQRTEQGDSAMYLCASSFTGLETQYFGPGTRLLVL.

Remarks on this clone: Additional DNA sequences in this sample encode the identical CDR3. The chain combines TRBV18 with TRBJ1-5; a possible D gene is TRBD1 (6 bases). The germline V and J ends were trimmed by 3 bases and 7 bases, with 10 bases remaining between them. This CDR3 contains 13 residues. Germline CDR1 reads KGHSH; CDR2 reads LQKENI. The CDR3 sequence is CASSPGAGQPQHF. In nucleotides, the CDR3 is TGTGCCAGCTCACCGGGGGCCGGGCAGCCCCAGCATTTT.

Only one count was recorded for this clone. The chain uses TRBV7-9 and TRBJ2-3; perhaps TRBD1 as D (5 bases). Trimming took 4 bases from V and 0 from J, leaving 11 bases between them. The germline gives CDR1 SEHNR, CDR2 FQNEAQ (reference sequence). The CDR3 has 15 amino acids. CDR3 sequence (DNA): TGTGCCAGCAGCTGGGGCAGGGTAAGCACAGATACGCAGTATTTT. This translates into CASSWGRVSTDTQYF.

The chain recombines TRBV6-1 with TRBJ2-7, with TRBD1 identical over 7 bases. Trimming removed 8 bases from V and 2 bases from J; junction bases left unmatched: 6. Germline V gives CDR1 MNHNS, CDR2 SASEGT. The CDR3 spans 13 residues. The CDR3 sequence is CASPRDRTYEQYF. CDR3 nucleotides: TGTGCCAGCCCTCGGGACAGAACCTACGAGCAGTACTTC.

CDR3 residues: CASSVADRASSYEQYF. The CDR3 DNA sequence: TGTGCCAGCAGCGTAGCTGACAGGGCGAGCTCCTACGAGCAGTACTTC. The chain joins TRBV9 to TRBJ2-7, with 7 bases lining up with TRBD1. The CDR3 runs 16 residues. Trimming cost V 0 bases and J 0 bases; bases outside gene matches: 6. Germline loops: CDR1 SGDLS, CDR2 YYNGEE.